This is a list of T cell receptor beta chains from one sample in a study of identical twins. TCRdb fed the 5' RACE reads into MiXCR, producing one record per CDR3 protein. Of under 900,000 distinct CDR3 sequences listed, around an eighth are singletons. These data also formed part of another study, on yellow fever vaccine responses in identical twins.

The material sequenced was PBMCs. The origin of the receptors is a young woman in good health. The conserved cysteine and the conserved F or W are not part of the CDR3 here. A row's size may be missing; if present it is once, few, many or a size class.

>TRBJ1-5|NA|TRBV28
GTHQNSNQPQH
>TRBJ1-2|many|TRBV28
ASSSTSGGRGSSYT
>TRBJ2-3|few|TRBV5-1
ASSHGQDTQY
>TRBJ2-2|NA|TRBV20-1
SARVGGENTGELF
>TRBJ2-2|few|TRBV7-8
ASSPWTPERELF
>TRBJ2-1|few|TRBV25-1
ASSALGTSGSGNNEQF
>TRBJ2-3|many|TRBV3-1
ASSQERSGSTDTQY
>TRBJ2-3|NA|TRBV21-1
ASSPKGGAGTDTQY
>TRBJ2-7|many|TRBV13
ASSSPGISYEQY
>TRBJ1-3|few|TRBV28
ASRGENGNTIY
>TRBJ1-3|many|TRBV12-3/TRBV12-4
ASSPTGILGNTIY
>TRBJ2-1|NA|TRBV7-8
ASSLIDRPEVKQF
>TRBJ2-1|many|TRBV4-1
ASSQVNMVSYNEQF
>TRBJ2-1|few|TRBV20-1
SARPLAGLYNEQF
>TRBJ1-1|NA|TRBV6-1
ASRTALQGAAF
>TRBJ2-3|many|TRBV20-1
SARDGLAGVDTQY
>TRBJ2-1|many|TRBV5-1
ASSLAVGSGSNEQF
>TRBJ2-1|NA|TRBV2
ASSELVEQF
>TRBJ2-1|NA|TRBV19
ASSIASGGYNEQF
>TRBJ2-3|NA|TRBV12-3/TRBV12-4
ASSPSGRDSTDTQY
>TRBJ1-2|few|TRBV10-2
ASSDALTNYGYT
>TRBJ1-5|few|TRBV6-6
ASTHRGNQPQH
>TRBJ2-3|NA|TRBV20-1
SATHSGGAGTDTQY
>TRBJ1-4|few|TRBV7-6
ASSPTQGTNEKLF
>TRBJ2-1|NA|TRBV20-1
SARRDRDVNEQF
>TRBJ2-7|NA|TRBV28
ASRGTSGGAYEQY
>TRBJ2-1|few|TRBV10-3
AITPLAGVGGNEQF
>TRBJ2-1|NA|TRBV7-9
ASSLPPADTYNEQF
>TRBJ2-1|NA|TRBV20-1
SARDGVSEGQGVLGEQF
>TRBJ2-1|NA|TRBV3-1
ACSQSLGTSGSYNEQF
>TRBJ2-1|NA|TRBV6-4
ASSDVADSYNEQF
>TRBJ1-5|NA|TRBV24-1
ATSAPGGQGNQPQH
>TRBJ2-7|NA|TRBV5-6
ASSLETEPYGQY
>TRBJ1-1|few|TRBV12-3/TRBV12-4
ASRRDDAREAF
>TRBJ2-3|NA|TRBV9
ASSVAGLAGESDTQY